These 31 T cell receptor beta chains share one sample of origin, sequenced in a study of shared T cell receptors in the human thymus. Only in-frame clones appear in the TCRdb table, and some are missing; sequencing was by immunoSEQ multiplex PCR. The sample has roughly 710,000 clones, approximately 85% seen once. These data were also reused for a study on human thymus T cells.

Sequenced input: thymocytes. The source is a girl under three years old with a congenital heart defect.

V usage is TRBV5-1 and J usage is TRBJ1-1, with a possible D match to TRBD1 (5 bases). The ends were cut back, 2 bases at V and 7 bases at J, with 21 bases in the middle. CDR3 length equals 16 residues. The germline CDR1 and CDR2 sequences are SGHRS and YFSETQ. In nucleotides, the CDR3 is TGCGCCAGCAGCTTTGAGACCGGAGGGACTATGAGTGAAGCTTTCTTT. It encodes CASSFETGGTMSEAFF.

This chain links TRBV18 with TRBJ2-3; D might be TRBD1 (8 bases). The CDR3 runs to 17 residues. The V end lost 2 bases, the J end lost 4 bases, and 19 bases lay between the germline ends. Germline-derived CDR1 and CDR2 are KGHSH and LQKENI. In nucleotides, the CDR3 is TGTGCCAGCTCACCAGGGGGGGACAGGTTTTTGGCAGATACGCAGTATTTT. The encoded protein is CASSPGGDRFLADTQYF.

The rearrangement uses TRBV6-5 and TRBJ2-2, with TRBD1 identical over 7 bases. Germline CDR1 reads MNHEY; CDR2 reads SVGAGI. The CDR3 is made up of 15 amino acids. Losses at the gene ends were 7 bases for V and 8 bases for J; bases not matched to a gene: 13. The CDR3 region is CASNYGDSSFGELFF. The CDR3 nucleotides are TGTGCCAGCAACTACGGGGACAGCTCCTTTGGGGAGCTGTTTTTT.

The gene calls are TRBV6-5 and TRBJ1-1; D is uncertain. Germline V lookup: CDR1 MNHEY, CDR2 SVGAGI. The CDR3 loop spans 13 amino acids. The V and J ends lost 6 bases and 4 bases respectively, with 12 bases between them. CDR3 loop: CASRGGLGTEAFF. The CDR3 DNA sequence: TGTGCCAGCAGAGGCGGCTTGGGCACTGAAGCTTTCTTT.

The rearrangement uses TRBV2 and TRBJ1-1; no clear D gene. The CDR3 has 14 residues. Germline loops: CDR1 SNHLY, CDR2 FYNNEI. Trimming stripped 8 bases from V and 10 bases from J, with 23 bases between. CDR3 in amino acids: CASPMEVDVSVAFF. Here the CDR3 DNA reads TGTGCCAGCCCTATGGAGGTGGATGTTTCGGTAGCTTTCTTT.

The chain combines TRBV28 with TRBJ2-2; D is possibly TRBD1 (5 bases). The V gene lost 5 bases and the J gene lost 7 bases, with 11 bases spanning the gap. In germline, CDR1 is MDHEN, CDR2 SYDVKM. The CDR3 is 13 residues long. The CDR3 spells CASSLEGDGELFF. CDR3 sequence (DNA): TGTGCCAGCAGTCTAGAAGGGGACGGGGAGCTGTTTTTT.

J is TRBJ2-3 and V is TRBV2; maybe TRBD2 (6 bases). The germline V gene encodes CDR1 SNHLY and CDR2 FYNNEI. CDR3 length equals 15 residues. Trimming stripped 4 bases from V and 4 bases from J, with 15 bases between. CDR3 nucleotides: TGTGCCAGCAGTGCAACCGGGAGAGGGGCAGATACGCAGTATTTT. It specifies CASSATGRGADTQYF.

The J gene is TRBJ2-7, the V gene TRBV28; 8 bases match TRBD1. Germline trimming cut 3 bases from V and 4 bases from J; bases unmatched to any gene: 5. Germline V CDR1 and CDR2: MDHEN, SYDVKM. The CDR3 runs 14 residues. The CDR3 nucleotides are TGTGCCAGCAGTTTCCAGGGGGCGGATTACGAGCAGTACTTC. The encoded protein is CASSFQGADYEQYF.

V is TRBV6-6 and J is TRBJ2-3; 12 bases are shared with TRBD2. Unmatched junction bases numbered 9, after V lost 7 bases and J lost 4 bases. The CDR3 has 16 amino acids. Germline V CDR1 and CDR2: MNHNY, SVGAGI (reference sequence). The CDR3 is CASILQSSGGADTQYF. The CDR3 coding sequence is TGTGCCAGCATCCTCCAATCTAGCGGGGGGGCAGATACGCAGTATTTT.

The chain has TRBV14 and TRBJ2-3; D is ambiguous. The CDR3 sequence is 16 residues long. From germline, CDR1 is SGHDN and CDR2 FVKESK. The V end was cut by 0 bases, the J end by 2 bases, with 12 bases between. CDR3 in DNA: TGTGCCAGCAGCCAAGACAGCCAGACTTTCACAGATACGCAGTATTTT. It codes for CASSQDSQTFTDTQYF.

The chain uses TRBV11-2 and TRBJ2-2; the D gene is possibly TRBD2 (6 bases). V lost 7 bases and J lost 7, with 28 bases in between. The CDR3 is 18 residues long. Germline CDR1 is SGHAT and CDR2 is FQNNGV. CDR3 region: CASNHGTGLKRGVGELFF. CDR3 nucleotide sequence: TGTGCCAGCAACCACGGAACGGGACTCAAGAGGGGTGTCGGGGAGCTGTTTTTT.

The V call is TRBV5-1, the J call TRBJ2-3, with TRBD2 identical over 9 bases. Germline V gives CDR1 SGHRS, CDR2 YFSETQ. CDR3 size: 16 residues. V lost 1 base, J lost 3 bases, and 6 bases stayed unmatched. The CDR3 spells CASSLTKRGATDTQYF. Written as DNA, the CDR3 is TGCGCCAGCAGCTTGACCAAGCGGGGGGCAACAGATACGCAGTATTTT. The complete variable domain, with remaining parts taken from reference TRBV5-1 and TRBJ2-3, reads KAGVTQTPRYLIKTRGQQVTLSCSPISGHRSVSWYQQTPGQGLQFLFEYFSETQRNKGNFPGRFSGRQFSNSRSEMNVSTLELGDSALYLCASSLTKRGATDTQYFGPGTRLTVL.

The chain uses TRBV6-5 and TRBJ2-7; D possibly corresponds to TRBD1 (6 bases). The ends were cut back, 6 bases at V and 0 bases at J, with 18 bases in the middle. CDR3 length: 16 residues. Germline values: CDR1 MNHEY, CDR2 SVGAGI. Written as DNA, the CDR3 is TGTGCCAGCAGCTACCTCGAGGCAGGGGTCTCCTACGAGCAGTACTTC. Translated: CASSYLEAGVSYEQYF.

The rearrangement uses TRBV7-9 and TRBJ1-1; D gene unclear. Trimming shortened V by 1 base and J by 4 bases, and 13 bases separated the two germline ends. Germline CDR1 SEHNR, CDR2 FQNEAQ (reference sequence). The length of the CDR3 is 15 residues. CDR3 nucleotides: TGTGCCAGCAGCTTAGTAGTGGGCAGGCTCACTGAAGCTTTCTTT. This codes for CASSLVVGRLTEAFF.

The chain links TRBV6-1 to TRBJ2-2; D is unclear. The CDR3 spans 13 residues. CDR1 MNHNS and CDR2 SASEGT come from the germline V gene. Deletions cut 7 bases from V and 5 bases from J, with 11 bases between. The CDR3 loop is CASTRTITGELFF. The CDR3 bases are TGTGCCAGCACCAGAACCATTACCGGGGAGCTGTTTTTT.

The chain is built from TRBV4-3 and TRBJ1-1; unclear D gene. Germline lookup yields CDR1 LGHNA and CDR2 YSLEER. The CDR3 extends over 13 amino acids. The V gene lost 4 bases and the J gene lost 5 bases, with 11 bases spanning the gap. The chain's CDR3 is CASSLEFYTEAFF. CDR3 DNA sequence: TGCGCCAGCAGCCTTGAGTTTTATACTGAAGCTTTCTTT.

The CDR3 DNA sequence: TGTGCCAGCAGCTCCTACAGGGGGCGGAATTCACCCCTCCACTTT. Translated: CASSSYRGRNSPLHF. This chain links TRBV11-2 with TRBJ1-6; 9 bases are a match to TRBD1. CDR1 and CDR2 from the germline V gene are SGHAT and FQNNGV. This CDR3 has 15 amino acids. The J segment lost 7 bases and the V segment lost 4 bases, leaving 5 bases of the junction unmatched.

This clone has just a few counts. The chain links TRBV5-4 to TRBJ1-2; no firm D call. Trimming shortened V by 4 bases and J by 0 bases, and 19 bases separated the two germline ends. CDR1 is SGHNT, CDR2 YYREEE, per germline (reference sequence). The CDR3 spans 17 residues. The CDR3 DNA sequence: TGTGCCAGCAGCCAAACAGAGTTACCCCTAACTAACTATGGCTACACCTTC. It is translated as CASSQTELPLTNYGYTF.

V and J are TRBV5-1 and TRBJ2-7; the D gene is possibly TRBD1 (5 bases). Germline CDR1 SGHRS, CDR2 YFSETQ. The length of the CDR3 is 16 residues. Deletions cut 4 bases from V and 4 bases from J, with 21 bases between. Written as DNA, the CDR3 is TGCGCCAGCAGCGCAGGGTGGCTTCCTCCGCATTACGAGCAGTACTTC. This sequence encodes CASSAGWLPPHYEQYF. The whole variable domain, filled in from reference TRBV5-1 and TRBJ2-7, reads KAGVTQTPRYLIKTRGQQVTLSCSPISGHRSVSWYQQTPGQGLQFLFEYFSETQRNKGNFPGRFSGRQFSNSRSEMNVSTLELGDSALYLCASSAGWLPPHYEQYFGPGTRLTVT.

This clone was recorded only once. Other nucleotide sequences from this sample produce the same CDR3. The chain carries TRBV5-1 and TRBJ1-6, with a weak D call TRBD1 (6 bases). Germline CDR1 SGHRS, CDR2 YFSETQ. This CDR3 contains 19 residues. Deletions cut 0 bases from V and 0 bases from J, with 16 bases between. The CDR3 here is CASSLASQGPSSYNSPLHF. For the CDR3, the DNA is TGCGCCAGCAGCTTGGCCTCACAGGGTCCTAGCTCCTATAATTCACCCCTCCACTTT.

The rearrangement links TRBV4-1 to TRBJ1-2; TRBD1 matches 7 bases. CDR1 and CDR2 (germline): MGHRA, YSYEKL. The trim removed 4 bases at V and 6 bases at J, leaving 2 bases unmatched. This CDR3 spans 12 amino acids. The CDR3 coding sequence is TGCGCCAGCAGCCCACAGGGGAATGGCTACACCTTC. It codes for CASSPQGNGYTF.

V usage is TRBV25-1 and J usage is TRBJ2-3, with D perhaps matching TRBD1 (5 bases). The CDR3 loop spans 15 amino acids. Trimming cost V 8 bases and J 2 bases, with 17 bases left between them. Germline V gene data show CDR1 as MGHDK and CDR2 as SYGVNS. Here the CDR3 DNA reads TGTGCCAGCGTTTCCGAGGACAACGACACAGATACGCAGTATTTT. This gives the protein CASVSEDNDTDTQYF.

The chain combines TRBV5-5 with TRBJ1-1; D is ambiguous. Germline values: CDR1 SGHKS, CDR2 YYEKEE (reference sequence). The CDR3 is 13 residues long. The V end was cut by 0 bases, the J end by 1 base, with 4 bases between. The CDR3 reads CASSLGRNTEAFF. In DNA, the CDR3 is TGTGCCAGCAGCTTGGGGAGGAACACTGAAGCTTTCTTT.

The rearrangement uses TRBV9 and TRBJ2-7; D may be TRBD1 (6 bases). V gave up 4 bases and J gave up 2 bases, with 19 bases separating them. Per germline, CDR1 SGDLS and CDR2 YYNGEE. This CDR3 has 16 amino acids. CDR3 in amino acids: CASSPGEGDKPYEQYF. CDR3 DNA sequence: TGTGCCAGCAGCCCAGGCGAAGGGGACAAACCCTACGAGCAGTACTTC.

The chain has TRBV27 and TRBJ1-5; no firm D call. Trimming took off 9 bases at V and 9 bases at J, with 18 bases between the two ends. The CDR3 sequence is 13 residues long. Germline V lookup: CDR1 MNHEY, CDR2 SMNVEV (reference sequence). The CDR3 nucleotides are TGTGCCAGAAGCCATCTCTTAGAGGCGCCCCAGCATTTT. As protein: CARSHLLEAPQHF.

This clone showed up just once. The CDR3 reads CASRAASGLSSYNEQFF. Written as DNA, the CDR3 is TGTGCCAGCAGAGCCGCTAGCGGGCTTAGCTCCTACAATGAGCAGTTCTTC. The chain uses TRBV2 and TRBJ2-1; 8 bases match TRBD2. Germline V gene sequence: CDR1 SNHLY, CDR2 FYNNEI. After removal of 6 bases from V and 0 bases from J, the junction contained 10 bases not matched to a gene. This CDR3 is built from 17 residues.

The CDR3 DNA is TGTGCCAGCAGCTGCGTCGGGGGCACAGATACGCAGTATTTT. Translation gives CASSCVGGTDTQYF. The chain joins TRBV5-4 to TRBJ2-3, with a possible D match to TRBD2 (5 bases). The length of the CDR3 is 14 residues. V lost 3 bases and J lost 1, with 9 bases in between. In germline, CDR1 is SGHNT, CDR2 YYREEE (reference sequence).

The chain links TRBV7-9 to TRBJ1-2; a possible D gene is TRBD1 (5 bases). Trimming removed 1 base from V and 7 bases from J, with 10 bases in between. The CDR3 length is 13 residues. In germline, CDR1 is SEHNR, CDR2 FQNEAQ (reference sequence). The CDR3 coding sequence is TGTGCCAGCAGCTTAGGACAGTTCTCTGGCTACACCTTC. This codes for CASSLGQFSGYTF.

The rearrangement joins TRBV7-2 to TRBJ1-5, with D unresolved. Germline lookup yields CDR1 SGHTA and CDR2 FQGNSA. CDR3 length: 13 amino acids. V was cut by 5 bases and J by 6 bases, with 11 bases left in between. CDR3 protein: CASSPVIGQPQHF. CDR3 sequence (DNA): TGTGCCAGCAGCCCCGTGATCGGTCAGCCCCAGCATTTT. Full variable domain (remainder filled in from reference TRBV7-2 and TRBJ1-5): GAGVSQSPSNKVTEKGKDVELRCDPISGHTALYWYRQSLGQGLEFLIYFQGNSAPDKSGLPSDRFSAERTGGSVSTLTIQRTQQEDSAVYLCASSPVIGQPQHFGDGTRLSIL.

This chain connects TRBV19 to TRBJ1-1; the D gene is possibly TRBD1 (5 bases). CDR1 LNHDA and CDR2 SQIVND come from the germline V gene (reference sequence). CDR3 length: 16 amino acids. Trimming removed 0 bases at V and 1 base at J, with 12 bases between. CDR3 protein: CASSIDTTDGNTEAFF. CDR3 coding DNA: TGTGCCAGTAGTATAGATACGACAGACGGGAACACTGAAGCTTTCTTT. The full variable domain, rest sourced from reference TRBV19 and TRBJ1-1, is DGGITQSPKYLFRKEGQNVTLSCEQNLNHDAMYWYRQDPGQGLRLIYYSQIVNDFQKGDIAEGYSVSREKKESFPLTVTSAQKNPTAFYLCASSIDTTDGNTEAFFGQGTRLTVV.

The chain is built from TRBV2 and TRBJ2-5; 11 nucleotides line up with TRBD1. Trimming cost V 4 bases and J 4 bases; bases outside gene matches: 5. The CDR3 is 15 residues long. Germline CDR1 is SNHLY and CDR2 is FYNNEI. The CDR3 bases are TGTGCCAGCAGTGGGACAGGGGGCGGTGGAGAGACCCAGTACTTC. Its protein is CASSGTGGGGETQYF. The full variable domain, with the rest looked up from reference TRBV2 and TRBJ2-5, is EPEVTQTPSHQVTQMGQEVILRCVPISNHLYFYWYRQILGQKVEFLVSFYNNEISEKSEIFDDQFSVERPDGSNFTLKIRSTKLEDSAMYFCASSGTGGGGETQYFGPGTRLLVL.